This TCR beta chain comes out of a study of T cell responses to AZD1222 COVID-19 vaccine. Study-wide results and limits: Donor demographics were predominantly white British with a female majority; clonal diversity may be underestimated.

TCRdb's copy holds only in-frame clones and misses some; the assay was immunoSEQ multiplex PCR. The profile shows 73,000 or so clones, roughly 80% of them singletons. CDR3 length: 14 residues. The junction had 11 bases not matched to a gene; V was cut back by 4 bases and J by 6 bases. Germline V gives CDR1 DFQATT, CDR2 SNEGSKA (reference sequence). Regarding this clone: What it recognizes is unknown.

This material consisted of peripheral blood, taken 28 days after the second AZD1222 dose. The receptor comes from an adult who received the AZD1222 COVID-19 vaccine. The rearrangement uses TRBV20-1 and TRBJ1-1, with TRBD1 matching 7 bases. Written as DNA, the CDR3 is TGCAGTGCTATTGACCCACAGGGGCTCTCTGAAGCTTTCTTT. This translates into CSAIDPQGLSEAFF.